A single sample gave rise to the 30 T cell receptor beta chains below, sequenced in a study of beta chain features in type 1 diabetes. Since all of the isolated RNA was reverse transcribed, expressed TCRB transcripts were what got sequenced. Using immunoSEQ multiplex PCR, the repertoire was profiled, and TCRdb retains in-frame clones only, with some absent. The data show 200,000 to 250,000 clones, around 9.6% seen once. The sequenced material came from naive CD4+ T cells from blood. The receptors here all came from a woman aged 18-29 years in good health.

This clone has just a few counts. This sequence joins TRBV5-4 and TRBJ2-1, with TRBD1 identical over 8 bases. Germline CDR1 is SGHNT and CDR2 is YYREEE (reference sequence). The CDR3 totals 16 residues. V trimming: 1 base; J trimming: 10 bases; junction bases outside the gene matches: 13. CDR3 sequence reads: CASSLQDRTGRREQFF. The CDR3 DNA sequence: TGTGCCAGCAGCTTGCAAGATCGGACAGGGCGGCGGGAGCAGTTCTTC.

V gene TRBV6-1 combines with J gene TRBJ1-5; the D is unclear. Looked up from germline, CDR1 is MNHNS and CDR2 is SASEGT. Trimming removed 3 bases from V and 4 bases from J, with 13 bases in between. The length of the CDR3 is 15 residues. CDR3 sequence reads: CASSDSGQHNQPQHF. CDR3 sequence (DNA): TGTGCCAGCAGTGATAGTGGGCAGCATAATCAGCCCCAGCATTTT.

This clone was recorded a few times. The genes are TRBV2 and TRBJ1-5; 11 bases fit TRBD1. V lost 6 bases, J lost 5 bases, and 3 bases stayed unmatched. The CDR3 sequence is 14 residues long. In germline, CDR1 is SNHLY, CDR2 FYNNEI. Here the CDR3 reads CASSGTGGDQPQHF. CDR3 DNA: TGTGCCAGCAGCGGGACAGGGGGAGATCAGCCCCAGCATTTT. The complete variable domain, with remaining parts taken from reference TRBV2 and TRBJ1-5, reads EPEVTQTPSHQVTQMGQEVILRCVPISNHLYFYWYRQILGQKVEFLVSFYNNEISEKSEIFDDQFSVERPDGSNFTLKIRSTKLEDSAMYFCASSGTGGDQPQHFGDGTRLSIL.

This clone was seen a handful of times. This chain connects TRBV19 to TRBJ2-1, with TRBD2 matching 7 bases. With V trimmed by 3 bases and J by 2 bases, 7 bases remained unmatched. Germline lookup yields CDR1 LNHDA and CDR2 SQIVND (reference sequence). The CDR3 runs to 16 residues. The CDR3 DNA reads as TGTGCCAGTAGTATTGTTAGCGGGCTTACCTACAATGAGCAGTTCTTC. Its translation is CASSIVSGLTYNEQFF.

The J gene is TRBJ1-2, the V gene TRBV29-1; no clear D. V lost 6 bases and J lost 3, with 17 bases in between. The CDR3 extends over 14 amino acids. Germline loops: CDR1 SQVTM, CDR2 ANQGSEA. DNA for the CDR3: TGCAGCGTGAAGACACCCTTTACGGACTATGGCTACACCTTC. This gives the protein CSVKTPFTDYGYTF.

V gene TRBV30 combines with J gene TRBJ2-3, with TRBD2 matching 13 bases. The germline V gene has CDR1 GTSNPN and CDR2 SVGIG (reference sequence). The CDR3 extends over 16 amino acids. The junction had 4 bases not matched to a gene; V was cut back by 2 bases and J by 2 bases. The CDR3 spells CAWSFTSGGATDTQYF. CDR3 nucleotides: TGTGCCTGGAGTTTTACTAGCGGGGGGGCCACAGATACGCAGTATTTT. Using reference TRBV30 and TRBJ2-3 for the parts outside the CDR3, the full variable domain is SQTIHQWPATLVQPVGSPLSLECTVEGTSNPNLYWYRQAAGRGLQLLFYSVGIGQISSEVPQNLSASRPQDRQFILSSKKLLLSDSGFYLCAWSFTSGGATDTQYFGPGTRLTVL.

V and J are TRBV29-1 and TRBJ1-1, with D perhaps TRBD1 (6 bases). V was shortened by 4 bases and J by 8 bases, with 11 bases between the two germline ends. The germline CDR1 and CDR2 sequences are SQVTM and ANQGSEA. The CDR3 extends over 11 amino acids. CDR3 region: CSVATTGEAFF. DNA of the CDR3: TGCAGCGTTGCAACAACAGGGGAAGCTTTCTTT.

This clone was detected ten times or more. The rearrangement links TRBV29-1 to TRBJ2-3; 10 bases line up with TRBD1. This CDR3 contains 14 residues. CDR1 SQVTM and CDR2 ANQGSEA come from the germline V gene. J was trimmed by 4 bases and V by 6 bases; bases with no gene match: 7. CDR3 sequence: CSVPDRGRADTQYF. CDR3 nucleotide sequence: TGCAGCGTCCCGGACAGGGGGAGGGCAGATACGCAGTATTTT.

A single count supports this clone. V usage is TRBV5-1 and J usage is TRBJ2-1; a possible D gene is TRBD1 (6 bases). In germline, CDR1 is SGHRS, CDR2 YFSETQ. V dropped 5 bases and J dropped 0 bases, with 15 bases sitting between them. The CDR3 is made up of 16 amino acids. This CDR3 reads CASSHGTFSSYNEQFF. CDR3 in DNA: TGCGCCAGCAGTCACGGGACATTCAGCTCCTACAATGAGCAGTTCTTC.

In this sample, this clone turned up a few times. V usage is TRBV28 and J usage is TRBJ2-7; tentatively, D is TRBD2 (5 bases). The CDR3 consists of 15 residues. The V end lost 5 bases, the J end lost 3 bases, and 17 bases lay between the germline ends. CDR1 MDHEN and CDR2 SYDVKM come from the germline V gene. The CDR3 loop reads CASSPRLGLGYEQYF. The CDR3, as DNA: TGTGCCAGCAGTCCTAGGTTAGGACTGGGCTACGAGCAGTACTTC.

A few counts support this clone. The V gene is TRBV5-1, the J gene TRBJ2-1; D might be TRBD2 (6 bases). Germline CDR1 and CDR2: SGHRS and YFSETQ. This CDR3 contains 17 residues. V dropped 0 bases and J dropped 5 bases, with 18 bases sitting between them. For the CDR3, the DNA is TGCGCCAGCAGCTTGGAGTCGGTTGGGGGGAGCAACAATGAGCAGTTCTTC. Translating gives CASSLESVGGSNNEQFF.

This clone was found a few times. The rearrangement uses TRBV5-1 and TRBJ1-2; 9 bases are shared with TRBD1. CDR3 length: 14 amino acids. CDR1 is SGHRS, CDR2 YFSETQ, per germline. The V gene end was trimmed by 1 base and the J gene end by 5 bases; junction bases not matched to a gene: 3. CDR3 coding DNA: TGCGCCAGCAGCTTGCCCGGGACAGGGTATGGCTACACCTTC. Translation: CASSLPGTGYGYTF.

This clone was seen only a few times. The chain recombines TRBV6-5 with TRBJ1-1; possibly TRBD1 for D (6 bases). Germline lookup yields CDR1 MNHEY and CDR2 SVGAGI. This CDR3 spans 12 amino acids. Trimming stripped 6 bases from V and 12 bases from J, with 17 bases between. CDR3: CASSRDRMVTFF. In nucleotides, the CDR3 is TGTGCCAGCAGCCGAGACAGGATGGTAACTTTCTTT.

The chain carries TRBV6-1 and TRBJ2-3; 11 positions match TRBD1. With V trimmed by 8 bases and J by 4 bases, 5 bases remained unmatched. This CDR3 is 14 amino acids long. CDR1 is MNHNS, CDR2 SASEGT, per germline. This CDR3 reads CASWDRGISDTQYF. The CDR3, as DNA: TGTGCCAGCTGGGACAGGGGGATTTCAGATACGCAGTATTTT.

This sequence joins TRBV19 and TRBJ2-2, with 7 bases fitting TRBD2. The CDR3 runs to 15 residues. The germline V gene encodes CDR1 LNHDA and CDR2 SQIVND (reference sequence). V lost 8 bases, J lost 4 bases, and 10 bases stayed unmatched. The CDR3 loop is CASGRLASGTGELFF. The CDR3 bases are TGTGCCAGTGGAAGACTAGCAAGCGGCACCGGGGAGCTGTTTTTT.

The chain couples TRBV27 to TRBJ2-3; 11 bases are a match to TRBD2. The germline V gene has CDR1 MNHEY and CDR2 SMNVEV (reference sequence). Trimming took 5 bases from V and 1 from J; bases not matched to a gene: 5. This CDR3 comprises 16 residues. In DNA form, the CDR3 reads TGTGCCAGCAGTACGTTAGCGGGAGGGCGCACAGATACGCAGTATTTT. This sequence encodes CASSTLAGGRTDTQYF.

This clone came up a few times. The rearrangement uses TRBV27 and TRBJ1-5; D is uncertain. Germline V gives CDR1 MNHEY, CDR2 SMNVEV (reference sequence). The CDR3 is made up of 16 amino acids. V gave up 0 bases and J gave up 2 bases, with 11 bases separating them. Written as DNA, the CDR3 is TGTGCCAGCAGTTTATCGAGGATTTCGGGCAATCAGCCCCAGCATTTT. Its translation is CASSLSRISGNQPQHF.

This chain uses TRBV5-4 with TRBJ2-5; D is perhaps TRBD1 (6 bases). CDR1 and CDR2 from the germline V gene are SGHNT and YYREEE (reference sequence). The CDR3 extends over 13 amino acids. The V gene lost 4 bases and the J gene lost 1 base, with 8 bases spanning the gap. The DNA of the CDR3 is TGTGCCAGCAGCATCAGGGGCCAAGAGACCCAGTACTTC. Amino acid sequence: CASSIRGQETQYF.

The rearrangement uses TRBV7-9 and TRBJ2-7, with TRBD2 identical over 12 bases. CDR1 is SEHNR, CDR2 FQNEAQ, per germline (reference sequence). The CDR3 loop spans 16 amino acids. Trimming at V came to 5 bases and at J to 3 bases, leaving 8 bases not matched to a gene. The CDR3 DNA reads as TGTGCCAGCAGCAGAAGGACTAGCGGGACCGGCTACGAGCAGTACTTC. Translation gives CASSRRTSGTGYEQYF.

This chain connects TRBV4-1 to TRBJ2-1; the match to TRBD2 covers 13 bases. Germline CDR1 reads MGHRA; CDR2 reads YSYEKL. The V and J ends lost 6 bases and 9 bases, in that order; junction bases with no gene match: 8. CDR3 length: 15 amino acids. This CDR3 is CASSGGLAGYGEQFF. CDR3 nucleotides: TGCGCCAGCAGTGGGGGACTAGCGGGATACGGTGAGCAGTTCTTC.

The chain joins TRBV9 to TRBJ1-1, with unresolved D. V was trimmed by 3 bases and J by 1 base, leaving 13 bases between them. In germline, CDR1 is SGDLS, CDR2 YYNGEE. The CDR3 runs to 15 residues. The CDR3 loop reads CASSANLARNTEAFF. CDR3 nucleotides: TGTGCCAGCAGCGCGAACCTGGCCCGGAACACTGAAGCTTTCTTT. Full variable domain (remainder filled in from reference TRBV9 and TRBJ1-1): DSGVTQTPKHLITATGQRVTLRCSPRSGDLSVYWYQQSLDQGLQFLIQYYNGEERAKGNILERFSAQQFPDLHSELNLSSLELGDSALYFCASSANLARNTEAFFGQGTRLTVV.

This clone was observed a handful of times. The rearrangement uses TRBV6-6 and TRBJ1-5; 7 bases agree with TRBD1. Per germline, CDR1 MNHNY and CDR2 SVGAGI (reference sequence). The CDR3 runs 15 residues. The V segment lost 7 bases and the J segment 7 bases; nucleotides outside the gene matches: 13. The CDR3: CASTSRQGERQPQHF. In DNA form, the CDR3 reads TGTGCCAGCACCTCTAGACAGGGCGAGAGGCAGCCCCAGCATTTT.

The V gene is TRBV9, the J gene TRBJ1-1; tentative D call: TRBD1 (5 bases). The CDR3 totals 17 residues. CDR1 is SGDLS and CDR2 is YYNGEE in the germline V gene. V shed 2 bases and J shed 1 base, with 18 bases lying between them. The CDR3 sequence: CASSVRTWGEGNTEAFF. CDR3 DNA: TGTGCCAGCAGCGTGAGAACCTGGGGGGAAGGGAACACTGAAGCTTTCTTT.

The V and J genes are TRBV30 and TRBJ1-2; 7 bases fit TRBD1. Germline CDR1 GTSNPN, CDR2 SVGIG (reference sequence). V was clipped by 4 bases and J by 8 bases; unmatched bases: 19. This CDR3 has 16 residues. The CDR3 DNA is TGTGCCTGGAAGGTTGAGACAGGGTCCCTGTCGGGAGGCTACACCTTC. It codes for CAWKVETGSLSGGYTF.

This chain connects TRBV2 to TRBJ1-2; 12 bases fit TRBD1. Per the germline V gene, CDR1 is SNHLY and CDR2 is FYNNEI. CDR3 length: 14 amino acids. The V segment lost 8 bases and the J segment 9 bases; nucleotides outside the gene matches: 10. The chain's CDR3 is CASAAGQGARSYTF. The CDR3 region has the DNA TGTGCCAGCGCTGCGGGACAGGGGGCGCGAAGCTACACCTTC.

This clone was counted only a few times. The rearrangement links TRBV6-5 to TRBJ2-7, with 8 positions matching TRBD1. The germline CDR1 and CDR2 sequences are MNHEY and SVGAGI. The V and J ends lost 5 bases and 6 bases, in that order; junction bases with no gene match: 6. The CDR3 runs to 13 residues. The CDR3 nucleotides read TGTGCCAGCAGTCCGACAGGGGTAAGCGAGCAGTACTTC. It encodes CASSPTGVSEQYF.

The chain couples TRBV5-1 to TRBJ2-7; 9 bases agree with TRBD1. The CDR3 contains 13 residues. CDR1 is SGHRS and CDR2 is YFSETQ in the germline V gene. V lost 8 bases to trimming and J lost 2 bases; unmatched junction nucleotides: 5. CDR3: CASNRDRAYEQYF. CDR3 in DNA: TGCGCCAGTAACCGGGACAGGGCCTACGAGCAGTACTTC.

This clone came up a few times. This chain connects TRBV30 to TRBJ2-3; a possible D gene is TRBD2 (6 bases). The germline CDR1 and CDR2 sequences are GTSNPN and SVGIG (reference sequence). V was trimmed by 4 bases and J by 4 bases, leaving 9 bases between them. The CDR3 runs 12 residues. Written as DNA, the CDR3 is TGTGCCTGGACCCCGGGGGCAGATACGCAGTATTTT. This codes for CAWTPGADTQYF. The variable domain in full, with the rest retrieved from reference TRBV30 and TRBJ2-3, is SQTIHQWPATLVQPVGSPLSLECTVEGTSNPNLYWYRQAAGRGLQLLFYSVGIGQISSEVPQNLSASRPQDRQFILSSKKLLLSDSGFYLCAWTPGADTQYFGPGTRLTVL.

Details on this clone: This same CDR3 is encoded by further DNA sequences in the sample. The chain's CDR3 is CSVEDRNYGYTF. CDR3 sequence (DNA): TGCAGCGTTGAGGACAGGAACTATGGCTACACCTTC. This sequence joins TRBV29-1 and TRBJ1-2, with 7 positions matching TRBD1. The CDR3 sequence is 12 residues long. In germline, CDR1 is SQVTM, CDR2 ANQGSEA. The J segment lost 2 bases and the V segment lost 3 bases, leaving 0 bases of the junction unmatched.

The chain links TRBV4-1 to TRBJ1-1; 9 bases fit TRBD1. Trimming cost V 3 bases and J 6 bases; bases outside gene matches: 8. The V gene's germline CDR1 is MGHRA and CDR2 YSYEKL. This CDR3 contains 15 residues. CDR3 in DNA: TGCGCCAGCAGCCAGGTGGGACAGGGATCCCCTGAAGCTTTCTTT. Protein product: CASSQVGQGSPEAFF.